This TCR beta chain was identified during a study of blood T cell repertoires in COVID-19. Study-level background: Samples of COVID-19 (acute and convalescent) were obtained from the United States, Italy and Spain.

Under the authors' procedure: Cell counts per sample came from amplifying reference gene primers. Only in-frame clones appear in the TCRdb table, and some are missing; sequencing was by immunoSEQ multiplex PCR. The DNA was the basis for D and trimming; V, J and clone size are from that table. The repertoire consists of about 210,000 clones, with more than 85% occurring once and the leading ten covering roughly 0.7%. With 5 bases clipped from V and 7 bases from J, the junction kept 8 bases outside the gene matches. The CDR3 extends over 16 amino acids. Germline-derived CDR1 and CDR2 are SEHNR and FQNEAQ (reference sequence).

This sequence originates from a man aged 40-55 years with acute or convalescent COVID-19. The V gene is TRBV7-9, the J gene TRBJ2-1; 13 bases map to TRBD2. Sequenced input: peripheral blood. The CDR3 loop is CASSPTSGGVLNEQFF. The CDR3 bases are TGTGCCAGCAGCCCCACTAGCGGGGGGGTGTTGAATGAGCAGTTCTTC.